This T cell receptor beta chain is drawn from a study of blood T cells in healthy people across ages. For the study at large: T cells yielded about one barcoded beta molecule per two cells through template switching. General study findings and limits: TCR beta diversity, measured per million T cells, fell in a roughly linear way with age.

The V and J ends lost 5 bases and 8 bases respectively, with 20 bases between them. The CDR3 spans 15 residues. CDR1 is SEHNR and CDR2 is FQNEAQ in the germline V gene (reference sequence). A second PCR of roughly 7 to 11 cycles used a sample-barcoded 5' primer and a J-beta primer mix. TCRdb called the 5' RACE reads again in MiXCR, with one record for every CDR3 protein. Of about a million distinct CDR3 sequences listed, roughly 51% are singletons. As regards this clonotype: Its antigen is still unknown.

V usage is TRBV7-9 and J usage is TRBJ2-3; TRBD2 might be the D (6 bases). The TCR was taken from a woman aged 60-70 years in good health. The sequencing input was blood. The CDR3 loop is CASSQPGPPRGTQYF. Here the CDR3 DNA reads TGTGCCAGCAGCCAACCGGGCCCTCCGCGGGGTACGCAGTATTTT.